This T cell receptor beta chain was recovered during a study of T cell repertoires in cytomegalovirus infection. Study background: Evidence of both CMV infection and a matching HLA type came from public TCR beta signatures. Findings and limits, study-wide: Cumulated frequencies of public TCR beta families served to identify carriers of CMV plus the relevant HLA.

As regards this clonotype: Its antigen is unknown.

Each CDR3 protein gets one entry after TCRdb re-called the reads with MiXCR. The repertoire holds 310,000 or so distinct CDR3 sequences, roughly a quarter seen once, with about 14% in the top ten. Trimming shortened V by 5 bases and J by 3 bases, and 13 bases separated the two germline ends. CDR1 SQVTM and CDR2 ANQGSEA come from the germline V gene. CDR3 length: 13 residues. The source of this sequence is a human donor in good health (CMV status not recorded). Some clones in this sample may be carry-over from other donors' samples. The specimen was PBMCs. The J gene is TRBJ1-1, the V gene TRBV29-1, with unresolved D. DNA for the CDR3: TGCAGCGTTAACACTGGAGTATACACTGAAGCTTTCTTT. This encodes CSVNTGVYTEAFF.